The present entry profiles one T cell receptor (beta chain) with its context. The entry originates in a study of shared clonotypes between healthy human individuals. Study in general: Sampling drew on donors who were a couple of women and a few men aged 18 to 49.

Profiled with immunoSEQ multiplex PCR; TCRdb holds only in-frame clones, not every one. The data contain hundreds of thousands of clones, less than 96% of them singletons. V lost 4 bases, J lost 3 bases, and 13 bases lay in between. CDR3 length: 14 amino acids. The germline V gene encodes CDR1 SGHTA and CDR2 FQGNSA. The TCR originated in a woman aged 30 to 39 in good health. The chain joins TRBV7-2 to TRBJ2-7; a weak D match, TRBD2 (6 bases). The sequenced sample consisted of naive CD4+ T cells sorted from blood. Described subset: CD45RA+ positively selected. The CDR3 loop is CASSSLASNYEQYF. DNA of the CDR3: TGTGCCAGCAGCTCCCTAGCGTCCAACTACGAGCAGTACTTC.